These 9 T cell receptor beta chains share one sample of origin, sequenced in a study of early T cells in non-severe SARS-CoV-2 infection. Each CDR3 protein is one row after TCRdb ran MiXCR on the 5' RACE reads. The sample contains tens of thousands of distinct CDR3 sequences, over 9.5% of which appear only once. The sample consisted of whole blood. All receptors come from an adult who was a healthcare worker with PCR-confirmed SARS-CoV-2 infection or an uninfected control (not recorded which).

J is TRBJ2-3 and V is TRBV12-3 or TRBV12-4, with D possibly matching TRBD1 (5 bases). The CDR3 has 13 residues. Deletions cut 6 bases from V and 1 base from J, with 8 bases between. The chain's CDR3 is CASRIQGTDTQYF. The CDR3 DNA reads TGTGCCAGCAGAATACAGGGCACAGATACGCAGTATTTT.

V is TRBV7-2 and J is TRBJ2-3; 8 positions agree with TRBD2. The germline CDR1 and CDR2 sequences are SGHTA and FQGNSA. V lost 1 base and J lost 4; bases outside the gene matches: 7. The CDR3 extends over 16 amino acids. The CDR3 loop reads CASSLVSGSISDTQYF. The CDR3 DNA sequence: TGTGCCAGCAGCTTAGTGAGCGGGAGTATCTCAGATACGCAGTATTTT. Looking up the rest from reference TRBV7-2 and TRBJ2-3 gives the full variable domain: GAGVSQSPSNKVTEKGKDVELRCDPISGHTALYWYRQSLGQGLEFLIYFQGNSAPDKSGLPSDRFSAERTGGSVSTLTIQRTQQEDSAVYLCASSLVSGSISDTQYFGPGTRLTVL.

In this sample, this clonotype turned up a few times. The V and J genes are TRBV7-6 and TRBJ2-1; D tentatively fits TRBD1 or TRBD2 (5 bases each). CDR3 length: 14 amino acids. CDR1 and CDR2 from the germline V gene are SGHVS and FNYEAQ. V dropped 0 bases and J dropped 4 bases, with 7 bases sitting between them. CDR3 DNA sequence: TGTGCCAGCAGCTTAGCGGGGACGTACAATGAGCAGTTCTTC. It is translated as CASSLAGTYNEQFF.

This clonotype was found many times. The rearrangement uses TRBV18 and TRBJ1-1; tentatively, D is TRBD1 (5 bases). CDR3 size: 12 residues. The V end was cut by 5 bases, the J end by 5 bases, with 9 bases between. Germline CDR1 and CDR2: KGHSH and LQKENI. The chain's CDR3 is CASSSQGTEAFF. CDR3 bases: TGTGCCAGCTCAAGTCAGGGAACTGAAGCTTTCTTT.

This clonotype has ten or more counts. The chain is built from TRBV18 and TRBJ1-2; the match to TRBD1 covers 7 bases. There are 13 residues in the CDR3. V lost 6 bases, J lost 3 bases, and 4 bases stayed unmatched. Germline V gene lookup returns CDR1 KGHSH and CDR2 LQKENI. In DNA form, the CDR3 reads TGTGCCAGCTCCCAGGGGGTTGACTATGGCTACACCTTC. Protein: CASSQGVDYGYTF.

This clonotype was observed a handful of times. This sequence joins TRBV7-8 and TRBJ2-2, with D perhaps being TRBD1 or TRBD2 (5 bases each). This CDR3 has 14 amino acids. V lost 7 bases to trimming and J lost 3 bases, with 12 bases between them. Germline values: CDR1 SGHVS, CDR2 FQNEAQ. The CDR3 sequence is CASTKGPHTGELFF. The CDR3 DNA reads TGTGCCAGCACAAAGGGACCGCACACCGGGGAGCTGTTTTTT.

This clonotype was observed a few times. J is TRBJ2-7 and V is TRBV4-1; D is ambiguous. The ends were cut back, 4 bases at V and 3 bases at J, with 13 bases in the middle. The germline V gene has CDR1 MGHRA and CDR2 YSYEKL. This CDR3 contains 14 residues. The DNA for the CDR3 is TGCGCCAGCAGCCCTGGCCCTGATGGCTACGAGCAGTACTTC. As protein: CASSPGPDGYEQYF.

This clonotype was seen a few times. This chain joins TRBV6-1 and TRBJ2-1; no clear D. Germline V CDR1 and CDR2: MNHNS, SASEGT. CDR3 length: 11 residues. Trimming took off 4 bases at V and 10 bases at J, with 8 bases between the two ends. CDR3 amino acids: CASSVVGEQFF. The CDR3 region has the DNA TGTGCCAGCAGTGTTGTTGGGGAGCAGTTCTTC.

This clonotype was counted at least ten times. The rearrangement links TRBV18 to TRBJ2-1, with 7 bases matching TRBD1. Unmatched junction bases numbered 5, after V lost 3 bases and J lost 6 bases. From germline, CDR1 is KGHSH and CDR2 LQKENI. There are 14 residues in the CDR3. The CDR3 region is CASSPPGQINEQFF. Here the CDR3 DNA reads TGTGCCAGCTCACCCCCGGGACAGATCAATGAGCAGTTCTTC.